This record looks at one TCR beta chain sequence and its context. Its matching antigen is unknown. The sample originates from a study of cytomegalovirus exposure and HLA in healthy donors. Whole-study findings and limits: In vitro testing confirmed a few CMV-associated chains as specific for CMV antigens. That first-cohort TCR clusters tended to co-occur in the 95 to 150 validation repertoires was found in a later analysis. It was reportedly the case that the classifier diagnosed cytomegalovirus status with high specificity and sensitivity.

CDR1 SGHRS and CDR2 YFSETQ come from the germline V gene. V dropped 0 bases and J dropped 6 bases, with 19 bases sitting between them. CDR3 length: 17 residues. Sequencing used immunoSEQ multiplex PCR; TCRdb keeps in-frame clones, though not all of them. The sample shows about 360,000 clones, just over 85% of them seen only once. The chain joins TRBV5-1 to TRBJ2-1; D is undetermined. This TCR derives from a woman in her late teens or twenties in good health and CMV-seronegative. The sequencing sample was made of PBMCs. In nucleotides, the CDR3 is TGCGCCAGCAGCTTGGAGAGTTTTAAATCGGGTGCCAATGAGCAGTTCTTC. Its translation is CASSLESFKSGANEQFF. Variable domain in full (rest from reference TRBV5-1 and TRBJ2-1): KAGVTQTPRYLIKTRGQQVTLSCSPISGHRSVSWYQQTPGQGLQFLFEYFSETQRNKGNFPGRFSGRQFSNSRSEMNVSTLELGDSALYLCASSLESFKSGANEQFFGPGTRLTVL.